This entry is about one T cell receptor beta chain. This sample was taken from a study of blood T cell repertoires in COVID-19. Turning to the study itself: Donors in the United States, Italy and Spain gave samples during acute or convalescent COVID-19.

Per the study methods: Estimates of nucleated cell counts were drawn from the amplification of reference gene primers. Using immunoSEQ multiplex PCR, the repertoire was profiled, and TCRdb retains in-frame clones only, with some absent. From that table come the V and J calls and clone size; the DNA was used to work out D and trimming. The sample records about 55,000 clones, 75% to 95% being singletons. The CDR3 covers 15 residues. The germline V and J ends were trimmed by 1 base and 3 bases, with 10 bases remaining between them. Germline assignment: CDR1 SGHTA and CDR2 FQGNSA. This TCR came from an elderly man with acute or convalescent COVID-19. The sequenced sample consisted of peripheral blood. The V gene is TRBV7-2, the J gene TRBJ1-5; D gene unclear. The CDR3 loop reads CASSLEGLANQPQHF. The CDR3 nucleotides read TGTGCCAGCAGCTTAGAGGGCCTAGCCAATCAGCCCCAGCATTTT.